This TCR beta chain stems from a study of T cells in Graves' hyperthyroidism and ophthalmopathy. General study results and limits: Most expanded thyroid clonotypes above 0.001 recurred in blood.

Graves' hyperthyroidism was deemed stable given no ophthalmopathy progression within 18 months. Newly diagnosed patients aged 18 to 65 had hyperthyroidism of under 2 months' duration. Fresh peripheral blood, roughly 9.8 ml of it, supplied the PBMCs. RNA transcripts gave rise to amplified TCR beta CDR3 regions. An initial round of RT-PCR targeting the TCR CDR3 relied on the HTBI primer set. TCRdb processed the multiplex PCR reads anew with MiXCR; each CDR3 protein has one entry. The sample holds 500,000 to 750,000 distinct CDR3 sequences, less than 20% seen once. A word on this clonotype: Its antigen is still unknown.

The specimen sequenced was blood. The sequence derives from a woman under 40 with Graves' hyperthyroidism.

The CDR3 DNA is TGCAGCGTCCTAAGTACCGGGACAGGGGAAATCGGGGAGCTGTTTTTT. Protein sequence: CSVLSTGTGEIGELFF. This chain links TRBV29-1 with TRBJ2-2; TRBD1 agrees at 10 bases. V lost 6 bases and J lost 7; bases outside the gene matches: 14. The CDR3 has 16 amino acids. Germline V gene data show CDR1 as SQVTM and CDR2 as ANQGSEA.